The source of this TCR beta chain is a study of CD8+CD57+ T cells in acquired aplastic anemia. Study details: Sorted CD4+ plus CD8+ cells gave DNA averaging 3.2 ug. Healthy donor CD4+ cell samples had a mean of around 9.9 million reads.

This clonotype was detected many times. Its antigen is not identified. Broader study findings: Patients and controls had CD8+ Simpson's diversity values that were not significantly distinct. Patients and controls turned out to have roughly 29 CD8+ CDR3 sequences in common.

Genomic DNA templated the TCR beta VDJ and CDR3 profiling. TCRdb re-called the reads with MiXCR, one entry per CDR3 protein. The sample shows tens of thousands of distinct CDR3 sequences, more than 40% of them seen only once. J gave up 3 bases and V 6 bases, and 8 bases lay outside the gene matches. The CDR3 loop spans 14 amino acids. Germline CDR1 SNHLY, CDR2 FYNNEI. The specimen was sorted CD4+, CD8+, or CD8+CD57+ T cells (not recorded which) from PBMCs. The V gene is TRBV2, the J gene TRBJ2-7, with 7 bases lining up with TRBD2. The source of this sequence is a human donor in good health, serving as a control. The CDR3 DNA reads TGTGCCAGCAGCCCGGGAGGACGAAACTACGAGCAGTACTTC. It codes for CASSPGGRNYEQYF. Looking up the rest from reference TRBV2 and TRBJ2-7 gives the full variable domain: EPEVTQTPSHQVTQMGQEVILRCVPISNHLYFYWYRQILGQKVEFLVSFYNNEISEKSEIFDDQFSVERPDGSNFTLKIRSTKLEDSAMYFCASSPGGRNYEQYFGPGTRLTVT.